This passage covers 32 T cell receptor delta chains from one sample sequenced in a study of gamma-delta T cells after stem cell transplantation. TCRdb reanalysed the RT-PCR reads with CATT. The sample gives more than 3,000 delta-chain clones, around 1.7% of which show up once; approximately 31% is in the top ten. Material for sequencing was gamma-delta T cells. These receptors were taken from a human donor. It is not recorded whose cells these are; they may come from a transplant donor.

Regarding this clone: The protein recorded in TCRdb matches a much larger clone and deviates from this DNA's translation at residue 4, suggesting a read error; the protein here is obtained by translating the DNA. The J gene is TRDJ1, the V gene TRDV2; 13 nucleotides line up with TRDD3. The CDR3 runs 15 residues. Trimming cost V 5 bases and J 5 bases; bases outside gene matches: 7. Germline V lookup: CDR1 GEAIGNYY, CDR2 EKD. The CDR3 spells CACGLLGDTNDKLIF. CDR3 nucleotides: TGTGCCTGTGGCTTACTGGGGGATACGAATGATAAACTCATCTTT.

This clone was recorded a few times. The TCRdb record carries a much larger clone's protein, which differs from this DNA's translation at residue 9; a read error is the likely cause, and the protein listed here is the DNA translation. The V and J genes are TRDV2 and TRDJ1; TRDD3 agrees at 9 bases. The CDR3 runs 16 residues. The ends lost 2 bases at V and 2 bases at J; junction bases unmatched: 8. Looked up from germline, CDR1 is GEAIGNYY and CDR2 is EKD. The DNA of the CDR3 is TGTGCCTGTGACAGTGTGGGGGATATGAGGACCGATAAACTCATCTTT. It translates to CACDSVGDMRTDKLIF.

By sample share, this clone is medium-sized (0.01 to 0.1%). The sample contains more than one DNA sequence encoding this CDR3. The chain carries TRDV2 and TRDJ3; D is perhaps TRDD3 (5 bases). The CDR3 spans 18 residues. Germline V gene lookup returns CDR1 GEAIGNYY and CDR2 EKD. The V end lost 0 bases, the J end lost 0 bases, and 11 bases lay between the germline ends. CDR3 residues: CACDTGGASSWDTRQMFF. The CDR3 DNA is TGTGCCTGTGACACCGGGGGGGCAAGCTCCTGGGACACCCGACAGATGTTTTTC.

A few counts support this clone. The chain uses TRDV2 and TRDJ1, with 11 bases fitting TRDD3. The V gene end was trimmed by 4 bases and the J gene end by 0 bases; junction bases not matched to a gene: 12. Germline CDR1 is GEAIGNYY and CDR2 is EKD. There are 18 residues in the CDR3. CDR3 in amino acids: CACDSMGDTRGYTDKLIF. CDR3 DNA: TGTGCCTGTGATTCGATGGGGGATACGCGGGGCTACACCGATAAACTCATCTTT.

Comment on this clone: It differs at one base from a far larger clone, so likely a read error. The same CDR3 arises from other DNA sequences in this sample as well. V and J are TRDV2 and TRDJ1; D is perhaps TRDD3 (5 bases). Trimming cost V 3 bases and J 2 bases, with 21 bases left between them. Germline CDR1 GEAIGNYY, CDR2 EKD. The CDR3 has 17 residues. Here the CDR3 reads CACDEVYSGRLTDKLIF. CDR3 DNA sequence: TGTGCCTGTGACGAGGTATATTCTGGGCGATTAACCGATAAACTCATCTTT.

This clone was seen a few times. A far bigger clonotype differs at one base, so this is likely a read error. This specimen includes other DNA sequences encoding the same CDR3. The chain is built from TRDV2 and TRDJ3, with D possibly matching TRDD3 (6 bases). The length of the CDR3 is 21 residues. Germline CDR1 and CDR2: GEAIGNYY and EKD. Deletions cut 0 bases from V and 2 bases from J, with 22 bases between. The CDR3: CACDTAERGRDNPWDTRQMFF. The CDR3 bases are TGTGCCTGTGACACCGCGGAGAGAGGAAGGGATAACCCCTGGGACACCCGACAGATGTTTTTC.

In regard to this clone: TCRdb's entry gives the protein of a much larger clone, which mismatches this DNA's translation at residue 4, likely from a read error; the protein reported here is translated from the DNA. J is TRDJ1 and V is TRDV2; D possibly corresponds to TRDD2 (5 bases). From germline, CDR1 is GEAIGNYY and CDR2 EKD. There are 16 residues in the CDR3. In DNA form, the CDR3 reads TGTGCCTGTGGCACCTTATCGAGGATCCTAGAGGATAAACTCATCTTT. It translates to CACGTLSRILEDKLIF.

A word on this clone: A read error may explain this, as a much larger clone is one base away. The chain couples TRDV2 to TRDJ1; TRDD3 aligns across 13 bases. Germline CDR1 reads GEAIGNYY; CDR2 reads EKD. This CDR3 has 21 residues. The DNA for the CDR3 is TGTGCTGTCTCTACCCTACGCTCTGTACTGGGGGATACGCTGGCCACCGATAAACCCATCTTT. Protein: CAVSTLRSVLGDTLATDKPIF.

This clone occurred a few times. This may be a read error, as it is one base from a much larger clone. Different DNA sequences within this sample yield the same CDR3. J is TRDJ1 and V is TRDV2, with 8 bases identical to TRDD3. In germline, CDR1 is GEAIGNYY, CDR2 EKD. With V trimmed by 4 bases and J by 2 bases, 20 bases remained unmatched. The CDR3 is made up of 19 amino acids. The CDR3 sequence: CACDTVTGGPLPRTDKLIF. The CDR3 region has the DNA TGTGCCTGTGATACCGTGACTGGGGGCCCTCTTCCTCGGACCGATAAACTCATCTTT.

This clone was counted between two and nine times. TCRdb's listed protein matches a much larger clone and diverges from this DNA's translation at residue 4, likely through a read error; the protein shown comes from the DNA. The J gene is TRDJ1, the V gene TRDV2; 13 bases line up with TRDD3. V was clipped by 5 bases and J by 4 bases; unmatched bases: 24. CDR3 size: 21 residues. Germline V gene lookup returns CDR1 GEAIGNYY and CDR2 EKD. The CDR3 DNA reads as TGTGCCTGTGTCATGATACTGGGGGATACGGGTCCACAACCAGGGAACGATAAACTCATCTTT. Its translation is CACVMILGDTGPQPGNDKLIF.

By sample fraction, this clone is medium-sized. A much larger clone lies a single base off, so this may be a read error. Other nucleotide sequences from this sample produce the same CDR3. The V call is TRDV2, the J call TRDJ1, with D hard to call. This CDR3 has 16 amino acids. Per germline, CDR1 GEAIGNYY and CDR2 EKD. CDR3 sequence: CACDPVGVPGKSKLIF. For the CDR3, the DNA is TGTGCCTGTGACCCCGTAGGGGTCCCTGGAAAATCTAAACTCATCTTC.

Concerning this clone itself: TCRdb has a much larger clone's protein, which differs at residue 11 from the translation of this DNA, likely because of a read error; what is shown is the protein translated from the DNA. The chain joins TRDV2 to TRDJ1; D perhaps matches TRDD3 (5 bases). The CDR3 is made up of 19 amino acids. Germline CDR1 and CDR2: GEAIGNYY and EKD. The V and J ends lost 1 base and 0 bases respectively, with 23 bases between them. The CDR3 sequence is CACDTVTAVGKQYTDKLIF. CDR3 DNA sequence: TGTGCCTGTGACACAGTAACAGCGGTGGGGAAACAGTACACCGATAAACTCATCTTT.

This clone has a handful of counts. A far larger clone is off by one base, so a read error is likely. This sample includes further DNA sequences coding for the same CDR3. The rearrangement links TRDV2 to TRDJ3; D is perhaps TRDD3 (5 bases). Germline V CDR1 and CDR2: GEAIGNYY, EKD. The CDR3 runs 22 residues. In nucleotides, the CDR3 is TGTGCCTGTGACACCGCGGGACCTGGTGAGCGGGGAAAAGCCTGGGACACCCGACAGATGTTTTTT. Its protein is CACDTAGPGERGKAWDTRQMFF.

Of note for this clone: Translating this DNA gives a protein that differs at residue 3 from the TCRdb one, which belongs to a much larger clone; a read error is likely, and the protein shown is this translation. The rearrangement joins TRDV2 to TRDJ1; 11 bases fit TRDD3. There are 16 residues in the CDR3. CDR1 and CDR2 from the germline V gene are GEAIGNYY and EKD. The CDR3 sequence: CARDSVGDTRTDKLIF. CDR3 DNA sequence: TGTGCCCGTGACAGTGTGGGGGATACGAGGACCGATAAACTCATCTTT.

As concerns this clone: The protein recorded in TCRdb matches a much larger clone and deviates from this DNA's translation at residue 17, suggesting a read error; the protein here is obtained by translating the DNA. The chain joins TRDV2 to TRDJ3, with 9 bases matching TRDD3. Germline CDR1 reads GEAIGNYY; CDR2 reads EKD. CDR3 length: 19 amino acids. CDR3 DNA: TGTGCCTGTGACACATTACTGGGGGAAACCTCCTGGGACACCCGACAGATATTTTTC. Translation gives CACDTLLGETSWDTRQIFF.

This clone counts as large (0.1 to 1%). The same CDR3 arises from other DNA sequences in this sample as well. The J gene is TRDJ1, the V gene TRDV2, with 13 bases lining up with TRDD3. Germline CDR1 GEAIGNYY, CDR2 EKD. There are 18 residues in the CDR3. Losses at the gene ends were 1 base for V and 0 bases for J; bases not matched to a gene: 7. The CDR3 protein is CACDTLTGGYENTDKLIF. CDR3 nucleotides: TGTGCCTGTGACACGCTGACTGGGGGATACGAGAACACCGATAAACTCATCTTT.

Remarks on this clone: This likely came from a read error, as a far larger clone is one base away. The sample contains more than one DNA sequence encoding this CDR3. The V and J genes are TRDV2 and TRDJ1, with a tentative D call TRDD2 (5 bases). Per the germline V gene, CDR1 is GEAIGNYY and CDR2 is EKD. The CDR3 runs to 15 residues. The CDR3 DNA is TGTGCCTGTGACACCATTGGCCTTCACACCGATAAACTTATCTTT. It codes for CACDTIGLHTDKLIF.

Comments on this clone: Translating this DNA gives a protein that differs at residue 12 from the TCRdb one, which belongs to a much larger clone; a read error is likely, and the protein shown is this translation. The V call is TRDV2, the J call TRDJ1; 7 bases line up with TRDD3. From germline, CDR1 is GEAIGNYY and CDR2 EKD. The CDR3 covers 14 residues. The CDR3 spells CACVLVGETDKPIF. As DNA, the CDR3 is TGTGCCTGTGTCCTAGTGGGGGAGACCGATAAACCCATCTTT.

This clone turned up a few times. The CDR3 region has the DNA TGTGCCTGTGACGCCTTACTGGGGGATAAGGGCGATAAACTCATCTTT. Translating gives CACDALLGDKGDKLIF. The V and J genes are TRDV2 and TRDJ1, with 11 positions matching TRDD3. Trimming removed 3 bases from V and 4 bases from J; junction bases left unmatched: 9. The CDR3 contains 16 residues. Germline loops: CDR1 GEAIGNYY, CDR2 EKD.

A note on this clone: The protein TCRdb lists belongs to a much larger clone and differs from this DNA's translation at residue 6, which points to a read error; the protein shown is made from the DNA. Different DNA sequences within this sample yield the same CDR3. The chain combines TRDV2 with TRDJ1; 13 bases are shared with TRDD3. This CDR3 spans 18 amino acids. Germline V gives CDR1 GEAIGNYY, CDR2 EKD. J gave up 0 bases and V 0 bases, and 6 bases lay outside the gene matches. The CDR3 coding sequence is TGTGCCTGTGACACCGCTTCGACTGGGGGATACGACACCGATAAACTCATCTTT. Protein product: CACDTASTGGYDTDKLIF.

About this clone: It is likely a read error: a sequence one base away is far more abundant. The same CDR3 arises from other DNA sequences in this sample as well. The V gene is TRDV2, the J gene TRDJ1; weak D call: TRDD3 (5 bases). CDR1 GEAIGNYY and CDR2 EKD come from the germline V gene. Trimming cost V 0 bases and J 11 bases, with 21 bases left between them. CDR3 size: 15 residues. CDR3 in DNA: TGTGCCTGTGACACCGTTGGAGATATAGGGGAGTCGCTCATCTTT. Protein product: CACDTVGDIGESLIF.

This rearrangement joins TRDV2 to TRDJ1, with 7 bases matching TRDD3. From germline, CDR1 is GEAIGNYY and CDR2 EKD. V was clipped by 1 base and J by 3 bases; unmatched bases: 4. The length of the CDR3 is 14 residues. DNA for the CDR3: TGTGCCTGTGACACAGTGGGGGAGTCCGATAAACTCATCTTT. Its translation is CACDTVGESDKLIF.

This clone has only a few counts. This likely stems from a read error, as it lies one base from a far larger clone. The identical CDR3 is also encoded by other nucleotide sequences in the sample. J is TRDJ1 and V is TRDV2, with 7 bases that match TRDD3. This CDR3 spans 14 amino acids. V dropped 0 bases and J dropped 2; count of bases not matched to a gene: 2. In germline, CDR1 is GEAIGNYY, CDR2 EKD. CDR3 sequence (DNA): TGTGCCTGTGACACCTGGGGGAAGACCGATAAACTCATCTTT. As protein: CACDTWGKTDKLIF.

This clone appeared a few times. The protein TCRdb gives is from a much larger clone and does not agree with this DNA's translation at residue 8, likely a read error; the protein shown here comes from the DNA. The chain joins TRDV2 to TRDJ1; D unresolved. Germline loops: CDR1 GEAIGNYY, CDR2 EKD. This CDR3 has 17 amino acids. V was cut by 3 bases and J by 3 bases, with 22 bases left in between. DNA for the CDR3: TGTGCCTGTGACTTACTATTGAGCTCCATCCGGGCCGATAAACTCATCTTT. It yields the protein CACDLLLSSIRADKLIF.

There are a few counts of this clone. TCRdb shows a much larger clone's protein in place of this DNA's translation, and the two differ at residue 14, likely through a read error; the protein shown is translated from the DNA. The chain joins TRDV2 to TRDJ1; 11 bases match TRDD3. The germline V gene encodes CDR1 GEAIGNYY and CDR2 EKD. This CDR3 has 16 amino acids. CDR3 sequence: CACYSITGGYVDKIIF. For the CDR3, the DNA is TGTGCCTGTTATTCGATTACTGGGGGATATGTCGATAAAATCATCTTT.

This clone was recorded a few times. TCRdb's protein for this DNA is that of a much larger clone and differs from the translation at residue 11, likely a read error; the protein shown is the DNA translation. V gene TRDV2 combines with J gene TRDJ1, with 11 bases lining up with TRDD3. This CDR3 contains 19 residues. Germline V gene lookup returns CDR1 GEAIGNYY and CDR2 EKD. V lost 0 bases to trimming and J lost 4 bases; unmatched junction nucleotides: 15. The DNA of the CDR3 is TGTGCCTGTGACACCGGAGGACTGGGGGATAGGCCGTCTGGCGATAAACTCATCTTT. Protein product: CACDTGGLGDRPSGDKLIF.

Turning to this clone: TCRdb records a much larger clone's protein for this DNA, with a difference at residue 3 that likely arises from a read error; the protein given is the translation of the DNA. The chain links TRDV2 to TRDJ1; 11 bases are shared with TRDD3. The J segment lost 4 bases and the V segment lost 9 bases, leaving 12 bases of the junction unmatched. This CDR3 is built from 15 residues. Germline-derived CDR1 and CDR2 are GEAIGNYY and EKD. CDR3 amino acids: CASLLLGDKGDKLIF. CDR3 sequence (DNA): TGTGCCAGTCTTCTACTGGGGGATAAGGGCGATAAACTCATCTTT.

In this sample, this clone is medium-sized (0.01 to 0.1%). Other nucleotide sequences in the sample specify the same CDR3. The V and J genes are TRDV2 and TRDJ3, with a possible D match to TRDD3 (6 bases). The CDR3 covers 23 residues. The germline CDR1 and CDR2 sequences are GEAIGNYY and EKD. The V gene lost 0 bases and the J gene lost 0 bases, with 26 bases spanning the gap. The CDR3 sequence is CACDTVVGGPSEGDSWDTRQMFF. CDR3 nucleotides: TGTGCCTGTGACACCGTCGTTGGGGGCCCTTCGGAAGGGGACTCCTGGGACACCCGACAGATGTTTTTC.

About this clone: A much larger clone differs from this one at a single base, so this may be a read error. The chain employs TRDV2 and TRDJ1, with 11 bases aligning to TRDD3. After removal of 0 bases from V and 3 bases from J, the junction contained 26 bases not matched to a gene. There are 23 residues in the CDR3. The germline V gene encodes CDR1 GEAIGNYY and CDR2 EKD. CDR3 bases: TGTGCCTGTGACACCGTTGGGATCCTAGGGGTACTGGGGGATAGATCGTACGCCGATAAACTCATCTTT. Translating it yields CACDTVGILGVLGDRSYADKLIF.

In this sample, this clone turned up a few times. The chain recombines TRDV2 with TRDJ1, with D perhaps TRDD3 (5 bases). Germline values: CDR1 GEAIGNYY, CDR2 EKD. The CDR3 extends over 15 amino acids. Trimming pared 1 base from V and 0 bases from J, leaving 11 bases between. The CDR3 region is CACDTVGEYTDKLIF. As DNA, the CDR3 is TGTGCCTGTGACACAGTTGGGGAGTACACCGATAAACTCATCTTT.

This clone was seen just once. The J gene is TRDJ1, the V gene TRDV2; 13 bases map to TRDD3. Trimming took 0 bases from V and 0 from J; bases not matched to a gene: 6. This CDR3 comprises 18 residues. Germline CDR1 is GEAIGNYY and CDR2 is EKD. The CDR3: CACDTVRTGGYDTDKLIF. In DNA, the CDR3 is TGTGCCTGTGACACCGTGCGTACTGGGGGATACGACACCGATAAACTCATCTTT.

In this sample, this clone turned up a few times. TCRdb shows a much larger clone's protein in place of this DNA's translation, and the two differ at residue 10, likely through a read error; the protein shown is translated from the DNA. The CDR3 sequence is CACDTVTAMEADKLIF. The CDR3 DNA reads TGTGCCTGTGACACCGTCACAGCGATGGAGGCCGATAAACTCATCTTT. The chain uses TRDV2 and TRDJ1; D uncertain. V was pared by 0 bases and J by 3 bases, with 16 bases between. CDR3 size: 16 residues. Germline V gene data show CDR1 as GEAIGNYY and CDR2 as EKD.